The T cell receptor (beta chain) under discussion was sequenced for a study of T cell responses to AZD1222 COVID-19 vaccine. Germline assignment: CDR1 MNHEY and CDR2 SVGAGI. CDR3 length: 12 amino acids. V was trimmed by 6 bases and J by 6 bases, leaving 12 bases between them. Only in-frame clones appear in the TCRdb table, and some are missing; sequencing was by immunoSEQ multiplex PCR. Of fewer than 90,000 clones in the sample, roughly 88% were seen once. General observations from the study: Scientists sampled the repertoires only once the peak T cell response had passed.

Worth noting for this clone: The antigen remains unidentified.

The receptor comes from an adult in good health. The chain has TRBV6-5 and TRBJ2-7; a possible D gene is TRBD1 (6 bases). Sequencing was performed on peripheral blood, taken on day 0 of AZD1222 vaccination. The CDR3 nucleotides are TGTGCCAGCAGCCTCAGGGGTGGCGAGCAGTACTTC. Amino acid sequence: CASSLRGGEQYF.